This T cell receptor (beta chain) was profiled in a study of blood T cell repertoires in COVID-19 (dated by TCRdb to the early 2020s). A note on the overall study: The collaborator samples originated in the United States, Italy and Spain and spanned the acute and convalescent phases of COVID-19. Subjects who had been exposed to COVID-19, were actively infected with it, or had recovered from it provided the deeply sampled blood TCRbeta repertoires that made up the dataset. The prospective study material was composed of cDNA or gDNA derived from T cells, B-cell-depleted T cells, or PBMCs. Samples came from the ongoing ImmuneRACE study (first 160 participants) plus 1,254 subjects from 6 global collaborators. Where HLA class I and class II types were available, the types were taken from metadata supplied by the sample provider, not from assay-based typing. A freely available public database, intended as a resource for researchers studying the immune response to SARS-CoV-2, is where the repertoires were released. A de-identified subject ID, COVID-19 status, age in years and sex were almost always included in the sample metadata. The study at large found these results: Clinical and demographic metadata were provided uncurated, with the amount varying by source and participant.

Details on this clone: Which antigen it targets is not known. Base qualities are not provided; no much larger clone lies one nucleotide away.

Each collaborating institution followed its own protocols to collect whole blood in K2EDTA tubes. For TCRbeta analysis, collaborators shipped samples as frozen whole blood, isolated PBMCs, or DNA extracted from either of those sample types. The CDR3 contains 16 residues, cysteine and phenylalanine counted. Left in the record is the CDR3 DNA by itself, 48 bases read in frame from the first base. The germline V gene (reference sequence) specifies LNHDA as CDR1 and SQIVND as CDR2. The junction shows trimming of 4 bases on V and 1 base on J, and the gene matches do not reach 4 bases of it. TCRbeta CDR3 regions were amplified from genomic DNA by means of the immunoSEQ Assay, a bias-controlled multiplex PCR. The paper's data handling went like this. The number of nucleated cells in each sample was estimated by amplification of reference gene primers within the assay. To quantify the absolute abundance of each unique TCRbeta CDR3 rearrangement, sequence reads were collapsed and filtered. Productive Simpson clonality was computed per sample as the square root of Simpson's diversity index over productive rearrangements. TCRdb obtained this table from immuneACCESS and retained in-frame rearrangements with V and J assigned. These tables miss some clones; where compared with another copy, unresolved V genes account for less than half of the shortfall, and the remainder is unexplained. That table furnishes V, J and clone size, whereas the DNA furnished D and trimming. This sample lists roughly 360,000 clones; 70% to 85% were detected once. Roughly 1.1% of the sample comes from the top ten.

The sequence links TRBV19 to TRBJ2-5, with 12 bases matching TRBD2. The receptor comes from a human donor with acute or convalescent COVID-19. The donor label of this sample is uncertain. The sample was peripheral blood. The DNA is TGTGCCAGTAGTAAGCGACTAGCGGGAGTCCAAGAGACCCAGTACTTC. It translates as CASSKRLAGVQETQYF.